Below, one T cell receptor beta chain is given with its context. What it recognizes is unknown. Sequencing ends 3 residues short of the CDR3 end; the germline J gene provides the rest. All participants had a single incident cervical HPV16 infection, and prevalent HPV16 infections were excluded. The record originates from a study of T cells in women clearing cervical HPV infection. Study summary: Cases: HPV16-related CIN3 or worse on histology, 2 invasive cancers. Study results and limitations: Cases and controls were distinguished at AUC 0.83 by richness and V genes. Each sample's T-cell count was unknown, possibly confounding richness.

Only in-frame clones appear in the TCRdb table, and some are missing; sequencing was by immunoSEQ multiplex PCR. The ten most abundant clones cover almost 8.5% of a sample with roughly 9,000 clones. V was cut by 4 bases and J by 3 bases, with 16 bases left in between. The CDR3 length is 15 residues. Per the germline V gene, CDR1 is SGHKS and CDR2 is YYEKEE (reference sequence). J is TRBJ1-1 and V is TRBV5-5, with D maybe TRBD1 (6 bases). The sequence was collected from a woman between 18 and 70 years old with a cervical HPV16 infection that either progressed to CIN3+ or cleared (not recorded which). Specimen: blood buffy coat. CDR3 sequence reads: CASSPGHRKDTEAFF. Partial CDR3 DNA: TGTGCCAGCAGCCCGGGACACCGAAAGGACACTGAA.